This TCR beta chain is drawn from a study of blood T cell repertoires in COVID-19. Study-level background: Whether acute or convalescent, the COVID-19 samples came from the United States, Italy and Spain. PBMCs, B-cell-depleted T cells, or T cells provided the cDNA or gDNA that made up the material.

Germline V gives CDR1 SGHTA, CDR2 FQGNSA. Unmatched junction bases numbered 9, after V lost 7 bases and J lost 4 bases. This CDR3 has 14 amino acids. Seattle patients were enrolled during active infection and followed longitudinally. The method was immunoSEQ multiplex PCR; TCRdb's version includes in-frame clones alone and lacks a portion of them. The sample holds approximately 210,000 clones, approximately 84% seen once. Material: peripheral blood. This receptor was taken from a man aged 50-60 years with COVID-19, enrolled during active disease. The chain uses TRBV7-2 and TRBJ1-2; 7 positions match TRBD1. The DNA of the CDR3 is TGTGCCAGCACCAGGGCAGGGGGGACCTATGGCTACACCTTC. This codes for CASTRAGGTYGYTF.